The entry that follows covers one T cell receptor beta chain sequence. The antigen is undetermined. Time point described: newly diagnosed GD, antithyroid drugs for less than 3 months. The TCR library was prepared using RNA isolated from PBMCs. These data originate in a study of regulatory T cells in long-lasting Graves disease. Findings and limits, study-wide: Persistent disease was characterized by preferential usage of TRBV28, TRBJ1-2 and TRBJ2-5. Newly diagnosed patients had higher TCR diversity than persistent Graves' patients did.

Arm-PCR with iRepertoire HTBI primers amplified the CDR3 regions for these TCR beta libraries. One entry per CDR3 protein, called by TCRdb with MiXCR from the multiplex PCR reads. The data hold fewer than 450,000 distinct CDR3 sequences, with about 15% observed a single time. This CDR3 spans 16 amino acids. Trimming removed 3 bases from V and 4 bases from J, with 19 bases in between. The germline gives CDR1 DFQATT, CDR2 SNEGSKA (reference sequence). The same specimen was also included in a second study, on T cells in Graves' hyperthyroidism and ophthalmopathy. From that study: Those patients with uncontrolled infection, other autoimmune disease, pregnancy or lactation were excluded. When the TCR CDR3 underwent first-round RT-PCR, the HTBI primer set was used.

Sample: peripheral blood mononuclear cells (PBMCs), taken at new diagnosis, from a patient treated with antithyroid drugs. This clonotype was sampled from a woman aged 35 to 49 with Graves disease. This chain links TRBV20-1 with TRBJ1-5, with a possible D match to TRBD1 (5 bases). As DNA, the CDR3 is TGCAGTGCTAGTACCGGGGCCCGGAGGGGAAATCAGCCCCAGCATTTT. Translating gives CSASTGARRGNQPQHF.